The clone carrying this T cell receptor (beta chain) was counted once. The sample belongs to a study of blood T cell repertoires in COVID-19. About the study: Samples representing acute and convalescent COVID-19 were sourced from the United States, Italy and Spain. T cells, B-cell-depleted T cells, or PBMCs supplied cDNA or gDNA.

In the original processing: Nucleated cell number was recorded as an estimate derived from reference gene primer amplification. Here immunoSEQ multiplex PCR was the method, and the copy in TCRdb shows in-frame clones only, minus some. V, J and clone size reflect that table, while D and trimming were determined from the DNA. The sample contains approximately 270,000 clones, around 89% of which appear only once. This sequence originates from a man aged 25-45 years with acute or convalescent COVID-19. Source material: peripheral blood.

The DNA for the CDR3 is TGTGCCAGTAGTATACCGAGAATGAACACTGAAGCTTTCTTT. Residues: CASSIPRMNTEAFF. The chain employs TRBV19 and TRBJ1-1; unclear D gene. The CDR3 is made up of 14 amino acids. Trimming pared 2 bases from V and 0 bases from J, leaving 7 bases between. CDR1 and CDR2 from the germline V gene are LNHDA and SQIVND (reference sequence).